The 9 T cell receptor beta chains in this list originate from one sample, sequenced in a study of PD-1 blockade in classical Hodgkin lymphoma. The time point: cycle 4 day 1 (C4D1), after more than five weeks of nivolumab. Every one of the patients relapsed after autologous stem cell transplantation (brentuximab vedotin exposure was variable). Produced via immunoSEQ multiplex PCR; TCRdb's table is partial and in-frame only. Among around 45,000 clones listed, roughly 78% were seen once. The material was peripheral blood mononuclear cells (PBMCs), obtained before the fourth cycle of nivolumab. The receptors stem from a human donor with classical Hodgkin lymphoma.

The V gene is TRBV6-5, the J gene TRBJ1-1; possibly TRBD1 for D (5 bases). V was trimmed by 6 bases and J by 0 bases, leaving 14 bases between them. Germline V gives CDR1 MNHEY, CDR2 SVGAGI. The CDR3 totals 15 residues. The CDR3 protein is CASSRQIHMNTEAFF. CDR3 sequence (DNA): TGTGCCAGCAGCCGACAGATACATATGAACACTGAAGCTTTCTTT.

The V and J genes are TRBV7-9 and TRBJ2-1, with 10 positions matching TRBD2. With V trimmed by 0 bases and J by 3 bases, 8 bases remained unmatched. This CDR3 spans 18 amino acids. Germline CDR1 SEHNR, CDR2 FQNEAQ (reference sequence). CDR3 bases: TGTGCCAGCAGCTTAGCCTTTGGGGTAGCGGGGGGCTACAATGAGCAGTTCTTC. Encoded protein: CASSLAFGVAGGYNEQFF.

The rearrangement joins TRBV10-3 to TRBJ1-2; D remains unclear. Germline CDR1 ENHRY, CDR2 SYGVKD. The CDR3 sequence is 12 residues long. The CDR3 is CATQDANYGYTF. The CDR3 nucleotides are TGTGCTACGCAGGATGCTAACTATGGCTACACCTTC.

In nucleotides, the CDR3 is TGTGCCAGCTCGCTGGAGGTTAGCAATCAGCCCCAGCATTTT. Translation: CASSLEVSNQPQHF. The chain is built from TRBV2 and TRBJ1-5, with no clear D. CDR3 length: 14 amino acids. Per germline, CDR1 SNHLY and CDR2 FYNNEI. V was shortened by 8 bases and J by 0 bases, with 11 bases between the two germline ends. The whole variable domain, filled in from reference TRBV2 and TRBJ1-5, reads EPEVTQTPSHQVTQMGQEVILRCVPISNHLYFYWYRQILGQKVEFLVSFYNNEISEKSEIFDDQFSVERPDGSNFTLKIRSTKLEDSAMYFCASSLEVSNQPQHFGDGTRLSIL.

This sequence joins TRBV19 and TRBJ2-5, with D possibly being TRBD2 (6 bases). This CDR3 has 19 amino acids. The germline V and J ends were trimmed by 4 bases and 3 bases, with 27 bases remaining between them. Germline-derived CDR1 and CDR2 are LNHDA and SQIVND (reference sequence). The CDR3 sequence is CASSSWSHRGSRNEETQYF. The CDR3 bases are TGTGCCAGTAGTAGCTGGTCCCATCGGGGGAGCCGGAATGAAGAGACCCAGTACTTC.

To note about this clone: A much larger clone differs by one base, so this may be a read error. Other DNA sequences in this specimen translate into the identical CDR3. CDR3: CASSQVTDNYGYTF. The CDR3 DNA reads TGTGCCAGCAGCCAAGTGACAGATAACTATGGCTACACCTTC. V is TRBV4-2 and J is TRBJ1-2, with D possibly TRBD1 on 5 matching bases. This CDR3 spans 14 amino acids. CDR1 and CDR2 from the germline V gene are LGHNA and YNFKEQ. Trimming left V 1 base short and J 1 base short, with 7 bases between.

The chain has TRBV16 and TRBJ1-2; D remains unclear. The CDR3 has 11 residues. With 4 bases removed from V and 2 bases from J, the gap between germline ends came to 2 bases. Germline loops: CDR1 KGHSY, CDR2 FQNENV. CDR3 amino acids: CASSLNYGYTF. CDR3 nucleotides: TGTGCCAGCAGCCTAAACTATGGCTACACCTTC.

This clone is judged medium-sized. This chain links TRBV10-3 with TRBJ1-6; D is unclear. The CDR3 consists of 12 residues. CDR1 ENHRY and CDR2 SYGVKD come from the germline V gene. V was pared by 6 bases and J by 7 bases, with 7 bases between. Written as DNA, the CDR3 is TGTGCCATCAGCACCGGGAATTCACCCCTCCACTTT. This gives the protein CAISTGNSPLHF.

DNA for the CDR3: TGTGCCAGCAGCTTAGCGCTATCTCGCGGGGAAGCTTTCTTT. Translated, it gives CASSLALSRGEAFF. V and J are TRBV7-2 and TRBJ1-1; D gene unclear. Trimming pared 0 bases from V and 8 bases from J, leaving 13 bases between. The CDR3 runs to 14 residues. Per the germline V gene, CDR1 is SGHTA and CDR2 is FQGNSA.